In its sample, the clone carrying this TCR beta chain is medium-sized. The antigen is unknown. Sorting isolated naive CD8 T cells as CD8+CD4-CCR7+CD45RA+ events. CDR1 is LNHDA, CDR2 SQIVND, per germline (reference sequence). This CDR3 spans 15 amino acids. V lost 3 bases to trimming and J lost 3 bases; unmatched junction nucleotides: 4. The data were obtained in a study of molecular identifiers for immune sequencing clone quantification. Whole-study results and caveats: Clones above 20 RNA copies held over 97% of effector molecules, under 1% in naive cells. Barcode collisions between identical TCR molecules could shrink estimates of highly expanded clone sizes.

TCRdb processed the PCR reads anew with MiXCR; each CDR3 protein has one entry. The sample carries around 2,500 distinct CDR3 sequences, 15% to 20% recorded once. The chain is built from TRBV19 and TRBJ2-7; 11 nucleotides align to TRBD2. This receptor was identified in a human donor in good health. Some libraries in this study had Jurkat cell RNA spiked in. The sequenced sample consisted of naive CD8+ T cells from blood, with Jurkat cell RNA spiked in. Subset reported: FACS-sorted CD8+CD4-CCR7+CD45RA+ naive T cells. The CDR3 region has the DNA TGTGCCAGTAGTATCGGGACTAGCGGAAACTACGAGCAGTACTTC. This gives the protein CASSIGTSGNYEQYF.